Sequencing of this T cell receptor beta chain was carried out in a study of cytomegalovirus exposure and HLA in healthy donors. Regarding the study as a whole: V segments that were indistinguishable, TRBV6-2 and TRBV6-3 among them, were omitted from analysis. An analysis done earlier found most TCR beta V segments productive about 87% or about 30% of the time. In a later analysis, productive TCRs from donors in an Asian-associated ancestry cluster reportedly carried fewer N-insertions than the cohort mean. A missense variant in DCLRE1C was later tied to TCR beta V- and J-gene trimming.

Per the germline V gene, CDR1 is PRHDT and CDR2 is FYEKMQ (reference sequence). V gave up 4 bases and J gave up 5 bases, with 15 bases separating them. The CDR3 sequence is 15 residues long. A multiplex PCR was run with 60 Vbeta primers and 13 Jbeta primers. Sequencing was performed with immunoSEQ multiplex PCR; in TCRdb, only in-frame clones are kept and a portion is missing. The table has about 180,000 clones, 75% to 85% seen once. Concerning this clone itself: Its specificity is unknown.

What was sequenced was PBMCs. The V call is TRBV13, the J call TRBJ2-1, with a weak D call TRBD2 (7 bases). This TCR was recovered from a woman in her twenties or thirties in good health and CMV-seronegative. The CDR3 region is CASSSRGGGHNEQFF. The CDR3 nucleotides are TGTGCCAGCAGCTCGAGGGGGGGCGGCCACAATGAGCAGTTCTTC.